Each of the 5 T cell receptor beta chains below was sequenced from the same sample in a study of blood T cell repertoires in COVID-19. Here immunoSEQ multiplex PCR was the method, and the copy in TCRdb shows in-frame clones only, minus some. This table holds about 63,000 clones, 80% to 90% found once. The sequenced material came from peripheral blood. These receptors came from a man aged 55 to 70 with COVID-19, enrolled during active disease.

CDR3 bases: TGTGCCAGCAGCTCTGGGACTAGCGGGGCTTACAATGAGCAGTTCTTC. Translation: CASSSGTSGAYNEQFF. This chain uses TRBV5-5 with TRBJ2-1; 13 bases are shared with TRBD2. The CDR3 has 16 amino acids. Trimming took 3 bases from V and 4 from J; bases not matched to a gene: 4. Germline CDR1 reads SGHKS; CDR2 reads YYEKEE (reference sequence).

To note about this clone: At one boundary the junction diverges from the germline segment, which might be a read error. The chain joins TRBV11-3 to TRBJ1-6; D is unresolved. CDR1 and CDR2 (germline): SGHNT, YENEEA. This CDR3 has 15 amino acids. CDR3 amino acids: CASSLEDTSISPLHF. CDR3 sequence (DNA): TGTGCCAGCAGCCTAGAAGACACCAGCATTTCACCCCTCCACTTT. Variable domain in full (rest from reference TRBV11-3 and TRBJ1-6): EAGVVQSPRYKIIEKKQPVAFWCNPISGHNTLYWYLQNLGQGPELLIRYENEEAVDDSQLPKDRFSAERLKGVDSTLKIQPAELGDSAVYLCASSLEDTSISPLHFGNGTRLTVT.

The chain employs TRBV5-1 and TRBJ2-1, with 7 bases fitting TRBD2. Unmatched junction bases numbered 6, after V lost 6 bases and J lost 0 bases. Germline-derived CDR1 and CDR2 are SGHRS and YFSETQ. The CDR3 contains 15 residues. CDR3 bases: TGCGCCAGCAACCCCGGGGGGTCCTCCTACAATGAGCAGTTCTTC. This gives the protein CASNPGGSSYNEQFF.

The genes are TRBV5-6 and TRBJ2-1; no definite D call. There are 12 residues in the CDR3. Germline V gene sequence: CDR1 SGHDT, CDR2 YYEEEE. V was cut by 7 bases and J by 10 bases, with 15 bases left in between. Here the CDR3 DNA reads TGTGCCAGCCGTGTTGACTTAAAGGAGCAGTTCTTC. It is translated as CASRVDLKEQFF.

This chain uses TRBV20-1 with TRBJ1-1; 7 bases fit TRBD1. Per the germline V gene, CDR1 is DFQATT and CDR2 is SNEGSKA (reference sequence). This CDR3 contains 14 residues. The ends lost 3 bases at V and 5 bases at J; junction bases unmatched: 9. The CDR3 is CSASEGAVETEAFF. The CDR3 DNA sequence: TGCAGTGCTAGTGAGGGGGCCGTCGAGACTGAAGCTTTCTTT.